The entry below describes one TCR beta chain. Clones were read by immunoSEQ multiplex PCR, and TCRdb kept only the in-frame ones, dropping some. The sample carries about 410,000 clones, nearly 90% recorded once. Germline loops: CDR1 LGHDT, CDR2 YNNKEL (reference sequence). The germline V and J ends were trimmed by 6 bases and 5 bases, with 19 bases remaining between them. This CDR3 is built from 16 residues. Donors in Cohort 3 counted as recovered after two negative PCRs, clearance, or symptom resolution. These data come from a study of blood T cell repertoires in COVID-19. Sequencing was performed on PBMCs or T cells enriched from blood (not recorded which). The origin of this receptor is a woman aged 30 to 39 who had recovered from COVID-19. The chain links TRBV3-1 (or the pseudogene TRBV3-2) to TRBJ2-2; D possibly corresponds to TRBD1 (6 bases). DNA of the CDR3: TGTGCCAGCAGACCCGGACGTCTCCAGGGGACCGGGGAGCTGTTTTTT. Protein product: CASRPGRLQGTGELFF.